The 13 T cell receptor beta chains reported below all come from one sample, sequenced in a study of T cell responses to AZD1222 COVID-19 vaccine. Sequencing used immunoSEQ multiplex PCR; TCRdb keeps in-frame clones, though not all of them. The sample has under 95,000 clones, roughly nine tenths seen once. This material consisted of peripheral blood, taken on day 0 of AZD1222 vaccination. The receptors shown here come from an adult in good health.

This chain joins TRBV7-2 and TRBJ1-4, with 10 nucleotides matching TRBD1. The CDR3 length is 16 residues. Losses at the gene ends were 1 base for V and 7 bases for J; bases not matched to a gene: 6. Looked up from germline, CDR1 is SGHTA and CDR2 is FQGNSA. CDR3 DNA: TGTGCCAGCAGCTTAGGGGGACAGGGGACGGCTGAAAAACTGTTTTTT. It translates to CASSLGGQGTAEKLFF.

The CDR3 DNA sequence: TGTGCCAGCAGTTTACGGATCCGGGGACAGCTACAAGAGACCCAGTACTTC. Protein sequence: CASSLRIRGQLQETQYF. The chain couples TRBV27 to TRBJ2-5; TRBD1 matches at 7 bases. The CDR3 sequence is 17 residues long. V shed 2 bases and J 2 bases; nucleotides not matched to a gene: 11. CDR1 and CDR2 (germline): MNHEY, SMNVEV (reference sequence).

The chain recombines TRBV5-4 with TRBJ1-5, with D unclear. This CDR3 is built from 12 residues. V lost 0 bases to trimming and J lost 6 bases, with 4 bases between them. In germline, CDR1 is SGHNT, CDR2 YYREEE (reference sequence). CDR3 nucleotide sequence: TGTGCCAGCAGCTTGGCCGGTCAGCCCCAGCATTTT. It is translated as CASSLAGQPQHF.

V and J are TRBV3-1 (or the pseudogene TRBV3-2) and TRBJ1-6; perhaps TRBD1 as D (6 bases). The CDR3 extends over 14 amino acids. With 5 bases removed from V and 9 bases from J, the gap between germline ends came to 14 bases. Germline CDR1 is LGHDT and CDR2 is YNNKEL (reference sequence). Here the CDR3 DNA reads TGTGCCAGCAGCTGGCTCAGGGGAAGTTCACCCCTCCACTTT. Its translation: CASSWLRGSSPLHF.

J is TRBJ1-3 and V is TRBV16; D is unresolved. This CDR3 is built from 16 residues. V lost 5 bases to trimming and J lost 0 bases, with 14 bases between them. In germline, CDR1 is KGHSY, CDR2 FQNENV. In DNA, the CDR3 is TGTGCCAGCAGCTACCAACCCGGCAACTCTGGAAACACCATATATTTT. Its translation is CASSYQPGNSGNTIYF. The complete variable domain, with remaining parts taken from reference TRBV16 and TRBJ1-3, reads GEEVAQTPKHLVRGEGQKAKLYCAPIKGHSYVFWYQQVLKNEFKFLISFQNENVFDETGMPKERFSAKCLPNSPCSLEIQATKLEDSAVYFCASSYQPGNSGNTIYFGEGSWLTVV.

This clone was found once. CDR3 sequence reads: CATSRGAASGPYEQYF. The DNA of the CDR3 is TGTGCCACCAGCAGAGGGGCGGCTAGCGGACCCTACGAGCAGTACTTC. This chain connects TRBV15 to TRBJ2-7; 7 nucleotides line up with TRBD2. V was pared by 1 base and J by 2 bases, with 8 bases of the junction left unmatched. The CDR3 is made up of 16 amino acids. Germline assignment: CDR1 LNHNV and CDR2 YYDKDF (reference sequence). Complete variable domain (other parts from reference TRBV15 and TRBJ2-7): DAMVIQNPRYQVTQFGKPVTLSCSQTLNHNVMYWYQQKSSQAPKLLFHYYDKDFNNEADTPDNFQSRRPNTSFCFLDIRSPGLGDTAMYLCATSRGAASGPYEQYFGPGTRLTVT.

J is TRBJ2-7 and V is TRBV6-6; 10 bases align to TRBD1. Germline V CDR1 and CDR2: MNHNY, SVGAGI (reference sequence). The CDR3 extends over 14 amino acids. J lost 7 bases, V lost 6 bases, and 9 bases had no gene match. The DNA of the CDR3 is TGTGCCAGCAGGGGGGGGACAGGGGATGGTGAGCAGTACTTC. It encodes CASRGGTGDGEQYF.

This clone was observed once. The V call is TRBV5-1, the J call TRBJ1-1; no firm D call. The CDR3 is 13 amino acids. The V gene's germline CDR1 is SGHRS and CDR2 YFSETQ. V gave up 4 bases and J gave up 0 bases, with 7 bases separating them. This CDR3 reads CASSPVLNTEAFF. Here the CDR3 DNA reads TGCGCCAGCAGCCCAGTCTTGAACACTGAAGCTTTCTTT. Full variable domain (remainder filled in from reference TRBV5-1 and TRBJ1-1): KAGVTQTPRYLIKTRGQQVTLSCSPISGHRSVSWYQQTPGQGLQFLFEYFSETQRNKGNFPGRFSGRQFSNSRSEMNVSTLELGDSALYLCASSPVLNTEAFFGQGTRLTVV.

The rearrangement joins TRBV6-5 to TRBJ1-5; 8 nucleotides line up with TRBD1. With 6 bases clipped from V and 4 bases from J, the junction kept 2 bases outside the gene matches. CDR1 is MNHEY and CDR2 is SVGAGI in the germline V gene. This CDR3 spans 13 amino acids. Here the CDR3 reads CASSWTGNQPQHF. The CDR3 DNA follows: TGTGCCAGCAGCTGGACAGGGAATCAGCCCCAGCATTTT.

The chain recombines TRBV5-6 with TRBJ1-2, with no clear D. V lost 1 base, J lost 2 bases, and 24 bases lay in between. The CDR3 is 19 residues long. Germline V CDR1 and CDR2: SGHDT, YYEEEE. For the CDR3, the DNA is TGTGCCAGCAGCTTGAAGTGGGGTGGGATACGGAAAGCAAACTATGGCTACACCTTC. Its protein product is CASSLKWGGIRKANYGYTF.

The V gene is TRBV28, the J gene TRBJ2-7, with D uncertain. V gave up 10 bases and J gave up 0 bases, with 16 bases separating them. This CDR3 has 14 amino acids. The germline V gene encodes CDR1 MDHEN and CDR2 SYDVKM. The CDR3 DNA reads TGTGCCACCCAAAAGGACGAGCCCTCCTACGAGCAGTACTTC. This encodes CATQKDEPSYEQYF.

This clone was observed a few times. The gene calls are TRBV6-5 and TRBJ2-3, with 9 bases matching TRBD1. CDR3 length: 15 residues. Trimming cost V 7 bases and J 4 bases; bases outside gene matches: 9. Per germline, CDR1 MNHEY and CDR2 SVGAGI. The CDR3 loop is CASKPGTGFSDTQYF. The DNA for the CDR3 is TGTGCCAGCAAACCCGGGACAGGGTTTTCAGATACGCAGTATTTT.

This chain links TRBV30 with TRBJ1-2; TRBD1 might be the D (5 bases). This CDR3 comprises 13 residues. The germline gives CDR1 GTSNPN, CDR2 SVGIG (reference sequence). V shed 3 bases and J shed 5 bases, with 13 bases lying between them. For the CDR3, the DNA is TGTGCCTGGAGCGATGACAGTTTTTATGGCTACACCTTC. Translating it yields CAWSDDSFYGYTF.